This record covers a single T cell receptor (beta chain). The antigen remains undetermined. This sample is part of a study of blood T cells in healthy people across ages. General study results and limits: In the absence of known donor CMV status, changes in expanded clonotypes were possibly confounded. Total diversity from one million sequenced T cells was likely underestimated.

The sample, 7.5 to 10 milliliters of peripheral blood, was drawn from each donor. Primers used in a second PCR of about 6 to 11 cycles were a sample-barcoded 5' primer and a J-beta primer mix. MiXCR, applied by TCRdb to the 5' RACE reads, yields one record per CDR3 protein. The sample has about 640,000 distinct CDR3 sequences, roughly 58% seen once; the top ten hold more than 35%. This CDR3 comprises 16 residues. Looked up from germline, CDR1 is MNHNS and CDR2 is SASEGT. With 7 bases removed from V and 4 bases from J, the gap between germline ends came to 20 bases. Sequencing input: blood. This clonotype originated in a man between 60 and 75 years old in good health. V is TRBV6-1 and J is TRBJ2-1; D perhaps matches TRBD1 (5 bases). The CDR3 loop is CASNGARAQLYNEQFF. CDR3 in DNA: TGTGCCAGCAATGGAGCCAGGGCCCAACTTTACAATGAGCAGTTCTTC.